This TCR beta chain was identified during a study of OX40 agonist ivuxolimab in advanced cancers. V trimming: 4 bases; J trimming: 6 bases; junction bases outside the gene matches: 6. In germline, CDR1 is MNHNS, CDR2 SASEGT. The CDR3 is made up of 16 amino acids. Study results and caveats: Low clonal expansion, among the lowest seen, marked partial responders at 0.1-3.0 mg/kg. Blood T cells, both CD4+ and CD8+, expanded clonally by week 6 at 0.1 to 3.0 mg/kg.

Repertoires were generated with immunoSEQ multiplex PCR, while TCRdb's copy carries only in-frame clones and drops some. The profile covers approximately 73,000 clones, with roughly 87% appearing a single time and 1.3% taken by the ten largest. This clone has more than one count but fewer than ten. As yet, its antigen is unknown. The specimen was CD4+ or CD8+ T cells sorted from blood, collected in a trial of the OX40 agonist ivuxolimab. J is TRBJ2-1 and V is TRBV6-1, with TRBD2 identical over 13 bases. The TCR was taken from an adult with an advanced solid tumor such as melanoma, head and neck, liver or kidney cancer. The CDR3 region has the DNA TGTGCCAGCAGTGCCACGACTAGCGGGAGGAGCAATGAGCAGTTCTTC. This gives the protein CASSATTSGRSNEQFF.